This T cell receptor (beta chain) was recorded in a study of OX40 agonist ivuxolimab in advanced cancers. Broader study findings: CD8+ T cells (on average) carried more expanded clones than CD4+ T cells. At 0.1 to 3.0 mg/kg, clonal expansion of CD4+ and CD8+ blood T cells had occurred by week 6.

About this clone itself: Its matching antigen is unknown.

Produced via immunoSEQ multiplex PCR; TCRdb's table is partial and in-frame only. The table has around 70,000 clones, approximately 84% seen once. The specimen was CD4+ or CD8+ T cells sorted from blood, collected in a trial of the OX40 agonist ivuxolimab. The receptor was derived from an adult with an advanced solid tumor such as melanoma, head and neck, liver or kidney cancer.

The CDR3 loop is CASILRGQTEAFF. CDR3 sequence (DNA): TGTGCCAGCATCTTAAGGGGGCAAACTGAAGCTTTCTTT. V is TRBV28 and J is TRBJ1-1, with 7 nucleotides matching TRBD1. Germline V gives CDR1 MDHEN, CDR2 SYDVKM. V dropped 7 bases and J dropped 5; count of bases not matched to a gene: 7. This CDR3 contains 13 residues. The variable domain in full, completed from reference TRBV28 and TRBJ1-1, reads DVKVTQSSRYLVKRTGEKVFLECVQDMDHENMFWYRQDPGLGLRLIYFSYDVKMKEKGDIPEGYSVSREKKERFSLILESASTNQTSMYLCASILRGQTEAFFGQGTRLTVV.